Detailed here is one TCR beta chain. This clonotype was observed many times. Its cognate antigen has yet to be identified. Within one base of it there is no much larger clone, and no base qualities were kept. Full-length TCR variable regions were amplified by 5' RACE PCR using constant-region reverse primers, and then by semi-nested PCR using Nested Universal Primer A. The ReliaPrep RNA Cell Miniprep System was used to extract total RNA, which was then reverse transcribed into 5'RACE-ready cDNA with the SMARTer RACE 5'/3' Kit. Full-length TCR alpha and beta libraries were barcoded with multiplex adaptors and sequenced on an Illumina MiSeq. As for the authors' bioinformatics: For each of nine subset-tissue groups, sequencing data from the five patients were pooled, and the groups were then compared using unsupervised clustering of TCR gene usage. The Morisita-Horn index was used to calculate repertoire similarity, with shared sequences weighted by how much each contributed to each repertoire. In TCRdb, the public reads were trimmed at Q25 with fastp and aligned with MiXCR, with productive beta chains retained. Every distinct CDR3 protein forms one entry, paired with its most common genes and DNA. V and J calls and clone size were set by TCRdb, not the authors. The sample has about 47,000 distinct CDR3 sequences on record, around 26% of them singletons. Jointly, the top ten make up around 1.9% of the sample.

This entry belongs to a study (dated by TCRdb to between 2015 and 2016). Regarding the research as a whole: The study set out to test whether tumor-infiltrating Tregs in breast cancer get recruited from blood Tregs or are instead converted in situ from other CD4+ T cell subsets.

The cysteine opens and the phenylalanine closes a CDR3 of 16 amino acids. The only DNA kept is the CDR3, 48 bases in frame from the first base. The junction shows trimming of 4 bases on V and 7 bases on J, and the gene matches do not reach 11 bases of it. CDR1 and CDR2 (SGHTA, FQGTGA) derive from the germline V gene. To purify naive CD4+ T cells, the Miltenyi Naive CD4+ T Cell Isolation kit was used, and CD25 microbeads served to deplete Tregs. Tregs, naive and memory CD4+ T cells from tumor, blood and ipsilateral draining lymph nodes of five breast cancer patients underwent full-length TCR alpha and beta sequencing. Ficoll density gradient centrifugation was used to isolate mononuclear cells from lymph nodes or from 50 ml of peripheral blood. Sorted cell populations were confirmed by FACS to exceed 90% purity. Overall study outcomes, separate from this receptor: The validation in the larger cohort was limited to a single TCR beta V-J rearrangement instead of whole repertoires. The greatest overlap of tumor-infiltrating Treg TCR alpha and beta sequences was observed with tumor naive CD4+ T cells, followed by blood naive CD4+ T cells. Tumor memory CD4+ T cell TCR gene usage clustered with blood and lymph node memory CD4+ cells and lymph node naive CD4+ cells.

The sample taken for sequencing was naive CD4+ T cells sorted from blood. What this sample's cell subset or site label stands for: naive CD4+ T cells, CD4+CD45RA+CD25-. The chain is made from TRBV7-3 and TRBJ2-1, with 9 bases aligning to TRBD2. The sequence came from a female donor with breast cancer. The CDR3 sequence is CASSSAGLAHLNEQFF. The DNA is TGTGCCAGCAGCTCCGCGGGACTAGCACACTTGAATGAGCAGTTCTTC.